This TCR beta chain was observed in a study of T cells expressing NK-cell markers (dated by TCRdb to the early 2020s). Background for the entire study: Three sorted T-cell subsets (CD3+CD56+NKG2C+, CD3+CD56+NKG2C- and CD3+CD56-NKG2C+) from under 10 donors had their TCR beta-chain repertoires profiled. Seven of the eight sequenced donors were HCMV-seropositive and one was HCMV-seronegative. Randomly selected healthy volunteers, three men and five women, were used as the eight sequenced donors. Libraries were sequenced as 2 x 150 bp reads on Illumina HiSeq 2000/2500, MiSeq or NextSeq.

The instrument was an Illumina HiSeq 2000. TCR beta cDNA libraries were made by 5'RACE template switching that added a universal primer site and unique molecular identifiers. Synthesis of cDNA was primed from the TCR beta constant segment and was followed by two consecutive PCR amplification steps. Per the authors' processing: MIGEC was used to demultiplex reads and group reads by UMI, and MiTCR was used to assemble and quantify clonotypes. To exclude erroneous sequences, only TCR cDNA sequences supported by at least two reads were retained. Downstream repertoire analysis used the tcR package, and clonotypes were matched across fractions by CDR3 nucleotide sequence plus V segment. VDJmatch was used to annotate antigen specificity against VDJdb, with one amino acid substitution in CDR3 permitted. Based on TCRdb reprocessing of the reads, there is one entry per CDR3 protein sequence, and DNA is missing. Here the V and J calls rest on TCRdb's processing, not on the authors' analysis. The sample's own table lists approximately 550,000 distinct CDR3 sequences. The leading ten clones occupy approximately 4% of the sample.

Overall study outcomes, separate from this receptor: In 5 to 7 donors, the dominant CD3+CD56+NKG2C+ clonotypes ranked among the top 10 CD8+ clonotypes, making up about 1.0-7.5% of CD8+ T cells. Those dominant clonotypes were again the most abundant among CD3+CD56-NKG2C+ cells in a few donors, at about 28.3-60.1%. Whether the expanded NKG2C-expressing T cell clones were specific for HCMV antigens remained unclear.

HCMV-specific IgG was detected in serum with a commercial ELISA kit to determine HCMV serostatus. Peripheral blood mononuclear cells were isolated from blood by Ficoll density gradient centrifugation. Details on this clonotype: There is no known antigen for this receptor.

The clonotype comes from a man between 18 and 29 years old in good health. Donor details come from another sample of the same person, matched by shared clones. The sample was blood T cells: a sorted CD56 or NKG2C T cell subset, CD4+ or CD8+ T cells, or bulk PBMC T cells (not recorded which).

The CDR3 has the sequence CSARDPTAQYNEQFF. This chain is built from TRBV20-1 and TRBJ2-1; TCRdb lists TRBD1, though no DNA is available to test this call. The germline V gene (reference sequence) specifies DFQATT as CDR1 and SNEGSKA as CDR2. The CDR3, cysteine through phenylalanine, is 15 amino acids long. No DNA appears here.